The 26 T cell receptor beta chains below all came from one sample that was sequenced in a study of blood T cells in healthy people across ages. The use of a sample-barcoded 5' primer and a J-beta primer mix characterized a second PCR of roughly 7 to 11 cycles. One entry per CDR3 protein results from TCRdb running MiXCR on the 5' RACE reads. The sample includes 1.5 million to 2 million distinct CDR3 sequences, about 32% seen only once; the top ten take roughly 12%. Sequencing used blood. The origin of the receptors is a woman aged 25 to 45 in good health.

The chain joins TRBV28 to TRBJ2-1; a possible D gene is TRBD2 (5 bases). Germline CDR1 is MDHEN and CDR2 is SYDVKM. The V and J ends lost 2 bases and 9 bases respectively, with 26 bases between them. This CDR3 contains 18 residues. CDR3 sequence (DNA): TGTGCCAGCAGTTTAGGATTCCGTCTGGTTGGTGCTAGCAGTGAGCAGTTCTTC. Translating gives CASSLGFRLVGASSEQFF.

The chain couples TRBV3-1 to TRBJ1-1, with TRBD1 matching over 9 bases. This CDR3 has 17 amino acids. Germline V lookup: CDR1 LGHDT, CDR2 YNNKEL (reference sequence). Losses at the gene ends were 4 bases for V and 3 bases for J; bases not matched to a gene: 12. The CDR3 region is CASSPQGQGSYYTEAFF. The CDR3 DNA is TGTGCCAGCAGCCCCCAGGGACAGGGATCTTACTACACTGAAGCTTTCTTT.

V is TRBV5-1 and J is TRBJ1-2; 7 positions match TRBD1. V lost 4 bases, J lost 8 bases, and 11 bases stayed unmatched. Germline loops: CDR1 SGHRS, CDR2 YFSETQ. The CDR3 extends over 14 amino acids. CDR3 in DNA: TGCGCCAGCAGCGCAAGACAGGGCATTGGGGGCTACACCTTC. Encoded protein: CASSARQGIGGYTF. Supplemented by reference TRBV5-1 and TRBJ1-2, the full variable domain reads KAGVTQTPRYLIKTRGQQVTLSCSPISGHRSVSWYQQTPGQGLQFLFEYFSETQRNKGNFPGRFSGRQFSNSRSEMNVSTLELGDSALYLCASSARQGIGGYTFGSGTRLTVV.

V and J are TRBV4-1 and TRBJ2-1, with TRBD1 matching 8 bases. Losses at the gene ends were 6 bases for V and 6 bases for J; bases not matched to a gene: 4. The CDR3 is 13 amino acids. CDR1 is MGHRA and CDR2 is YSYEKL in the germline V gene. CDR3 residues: CASRQTGVNEQFF. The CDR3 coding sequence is TGCGCCAGCAGACAGACAGGGGTCAATGAGCAGTTCTTC.

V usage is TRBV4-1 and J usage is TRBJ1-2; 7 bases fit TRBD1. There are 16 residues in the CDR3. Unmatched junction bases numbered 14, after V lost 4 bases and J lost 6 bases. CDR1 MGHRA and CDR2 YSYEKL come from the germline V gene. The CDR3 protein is CASSLLPVRQGDGYTF. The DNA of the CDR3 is TGCGCCAGCAGCCTTCTCCCGGTTCGTCAGGGGGATGGCTACACCTTC.

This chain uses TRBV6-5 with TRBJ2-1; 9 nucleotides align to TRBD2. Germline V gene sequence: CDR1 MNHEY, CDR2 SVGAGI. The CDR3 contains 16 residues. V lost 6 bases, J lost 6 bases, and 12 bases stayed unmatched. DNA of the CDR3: TGTGCCAGCAGCAGATCTAGCGGGGTGGTTCCCAATGAGCAGTTCTTC. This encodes CASSRSSGVVPNEQFF.

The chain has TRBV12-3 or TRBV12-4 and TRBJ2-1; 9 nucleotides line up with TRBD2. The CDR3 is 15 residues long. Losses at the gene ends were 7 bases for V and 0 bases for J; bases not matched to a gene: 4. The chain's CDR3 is CASKTLAGSYNEQFF. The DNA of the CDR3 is TGTGCCAGCAAGACACTAGCGGGCTCCTACAATGAGCAGTTCTTC.

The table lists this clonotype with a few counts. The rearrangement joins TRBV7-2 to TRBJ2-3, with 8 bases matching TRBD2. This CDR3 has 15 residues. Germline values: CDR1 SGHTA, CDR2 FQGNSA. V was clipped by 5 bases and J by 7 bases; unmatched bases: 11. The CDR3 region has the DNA TGTGCCAGCAGCCCCCGGCTAAGTAGCGGGAATACGCAGTATTTT. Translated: CASSPRLSSGNTQYF.

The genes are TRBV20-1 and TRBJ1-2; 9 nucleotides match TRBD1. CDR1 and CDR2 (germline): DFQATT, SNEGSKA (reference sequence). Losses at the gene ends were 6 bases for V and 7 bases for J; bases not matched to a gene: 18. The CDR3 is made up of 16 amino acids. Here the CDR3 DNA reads TGCAGTGCCCCACCACATGTTCGGGACAGGGTTTCTGGCTACACCTTC. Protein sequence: CSAPPHVRDRVSGYTF.

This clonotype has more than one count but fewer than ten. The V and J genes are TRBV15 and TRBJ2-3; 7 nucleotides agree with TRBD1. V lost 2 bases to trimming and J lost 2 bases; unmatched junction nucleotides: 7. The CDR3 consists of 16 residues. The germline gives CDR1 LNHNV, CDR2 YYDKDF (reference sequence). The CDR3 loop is CATSRSRDSFTDTQYF. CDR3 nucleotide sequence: TGTGCCACCAGCAGATCCCGGGACAGTTTCACAGATACGCAGTATTTT.

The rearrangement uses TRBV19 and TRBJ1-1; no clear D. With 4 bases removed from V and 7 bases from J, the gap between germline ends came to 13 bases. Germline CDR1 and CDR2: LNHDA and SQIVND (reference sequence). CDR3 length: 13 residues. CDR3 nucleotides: TGTGCCAGTAGTACTTCACCCGACCGTGAAGCTTTCTTT. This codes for CASSTSPDREAFF.

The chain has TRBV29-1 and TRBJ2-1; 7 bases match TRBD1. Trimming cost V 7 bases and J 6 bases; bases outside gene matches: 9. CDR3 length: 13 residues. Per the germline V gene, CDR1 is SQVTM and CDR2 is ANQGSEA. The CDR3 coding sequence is TGCAGCGGGGTACAGGGGTACGGCAATGAGCAGTTCTTC. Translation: CSGVQGYGNEQFF.

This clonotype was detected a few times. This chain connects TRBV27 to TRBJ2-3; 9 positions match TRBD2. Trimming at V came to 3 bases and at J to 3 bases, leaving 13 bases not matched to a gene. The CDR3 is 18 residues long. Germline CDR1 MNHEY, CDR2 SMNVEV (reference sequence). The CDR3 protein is CASSFRREGRIRTDTQYF. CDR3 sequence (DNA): TGTGCCAGCAGTTTCCGGCGGGAGGGCCGTATAAGGACAGATACGCAGTATTTT.

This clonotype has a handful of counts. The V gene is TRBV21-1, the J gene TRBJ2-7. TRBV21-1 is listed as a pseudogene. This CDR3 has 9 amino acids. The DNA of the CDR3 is TGTGCCAGCATGGGGTTACAGTACTTC. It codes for CASMGLQYF.

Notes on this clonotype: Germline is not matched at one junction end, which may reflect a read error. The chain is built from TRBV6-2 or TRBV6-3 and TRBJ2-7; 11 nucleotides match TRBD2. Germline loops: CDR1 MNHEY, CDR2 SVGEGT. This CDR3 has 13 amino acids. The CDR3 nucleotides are TGTGCCAGCAGAACTAGCGGGAGTGGAGCAGTGCACTTC. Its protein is CASRTSGSGAVHF.

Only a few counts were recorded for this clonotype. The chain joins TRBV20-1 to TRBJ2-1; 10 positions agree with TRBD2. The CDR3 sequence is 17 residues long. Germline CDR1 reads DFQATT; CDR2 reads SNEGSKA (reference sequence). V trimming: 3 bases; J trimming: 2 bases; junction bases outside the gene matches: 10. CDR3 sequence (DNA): TGCAGTGCTAGGCGTCTAGCGGGAGTAGAAACCTACAATGAGCAGTTCTTC. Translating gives CSARRLAGVETYNEQFF.

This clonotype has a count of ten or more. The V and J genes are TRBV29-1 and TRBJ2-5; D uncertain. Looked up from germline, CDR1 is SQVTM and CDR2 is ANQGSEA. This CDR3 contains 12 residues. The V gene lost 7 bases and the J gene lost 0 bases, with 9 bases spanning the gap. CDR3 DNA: TGCAGCGGAATGGGGTACCAAGAGACCCAGTACTTC. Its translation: CSGMGYQETQYF. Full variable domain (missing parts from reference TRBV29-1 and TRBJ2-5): SAVISQKPSRDICQRGTSLTIQCQVDSQVTMMFWYRQQPGQSLTLIATANQGSEATYESGFVIDKFPISRPNLTFSTLTVSNMSPEDSSIYLCSGMGYQETQYFGPGTRLLVL.

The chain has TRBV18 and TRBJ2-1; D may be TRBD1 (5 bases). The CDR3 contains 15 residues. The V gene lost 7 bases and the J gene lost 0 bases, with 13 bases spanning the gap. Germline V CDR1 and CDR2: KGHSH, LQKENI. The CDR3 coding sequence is TGTGCCAGCTTAACAGGCTACAGCTCCTACAATGAGCAGTTCTTC. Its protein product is CASLTGYSSYNEQFF.

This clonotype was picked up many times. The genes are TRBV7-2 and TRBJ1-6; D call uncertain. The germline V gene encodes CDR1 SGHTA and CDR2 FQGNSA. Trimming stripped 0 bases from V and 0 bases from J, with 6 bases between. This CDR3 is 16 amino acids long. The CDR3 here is CASSLATSSYNSPLHF. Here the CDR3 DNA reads TGTGCCAGCAGCTTAGCGACGAGCTCCTATAATTCACCCCTCCACTTT.

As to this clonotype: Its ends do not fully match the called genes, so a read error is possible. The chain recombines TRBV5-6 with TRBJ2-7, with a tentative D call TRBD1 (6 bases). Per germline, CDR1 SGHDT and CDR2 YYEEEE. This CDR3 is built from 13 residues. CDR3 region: CVSSLLQGVGVYF. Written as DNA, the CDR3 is TGTGTCAGCAGCTTGTTACAGGGTGTTGGTGTGTACTTC.

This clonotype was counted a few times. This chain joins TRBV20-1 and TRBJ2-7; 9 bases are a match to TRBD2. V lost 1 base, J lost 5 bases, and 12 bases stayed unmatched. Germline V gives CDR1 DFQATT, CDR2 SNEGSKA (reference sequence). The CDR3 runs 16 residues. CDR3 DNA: TGCAGTGCTAGAGTCCTTACTAGCGGGCGTCAGGACGAGCAGTACTTC. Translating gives CSARVLTSGRQDEQYF.

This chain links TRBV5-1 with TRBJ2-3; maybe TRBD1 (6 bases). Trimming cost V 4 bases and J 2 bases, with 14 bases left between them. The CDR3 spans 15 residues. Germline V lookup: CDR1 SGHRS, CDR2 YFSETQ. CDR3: CASSLAGQPTDTQYF. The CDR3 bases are TGCGCCAGCAGCCTGGCCGGACAGCCCACAGATACGCAGTATTTT.

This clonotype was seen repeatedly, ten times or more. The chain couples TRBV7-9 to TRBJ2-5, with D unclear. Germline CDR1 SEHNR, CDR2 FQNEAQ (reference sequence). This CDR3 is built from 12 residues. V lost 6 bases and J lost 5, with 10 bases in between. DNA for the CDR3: TGTGCCAGCAGTCGAGGTGGGGAGACCCAGTACTTC. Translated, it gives CASSRGGETQYF. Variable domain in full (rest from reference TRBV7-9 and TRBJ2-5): DTGVSQNPRHKITKRGQNVTFRCDPISEHNRLYWYRQTLGQGPEFLTYFQNEAQLEKSRLLSDRFSAERPKGSFSTLEIQRTEQGDSAMYLCASSRGGETQYFGPGTRLLVL.

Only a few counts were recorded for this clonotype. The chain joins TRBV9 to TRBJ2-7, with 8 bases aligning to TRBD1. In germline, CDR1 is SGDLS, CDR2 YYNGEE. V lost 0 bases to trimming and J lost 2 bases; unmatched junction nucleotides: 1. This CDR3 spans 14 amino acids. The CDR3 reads CASSVGGQAYEQYF. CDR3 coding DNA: TGTGCCAGCAGCGTAGGGGGACAGGCCTACGAGCAGTACTTC.

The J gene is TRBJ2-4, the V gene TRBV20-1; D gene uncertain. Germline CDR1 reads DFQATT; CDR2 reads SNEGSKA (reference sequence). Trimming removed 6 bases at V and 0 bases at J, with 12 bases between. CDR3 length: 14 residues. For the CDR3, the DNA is TGCAGTGCCGAACTTTTGGGAGCCAAAAACATTCAGTACTTC. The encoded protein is CSAELLGAKNIQYF.

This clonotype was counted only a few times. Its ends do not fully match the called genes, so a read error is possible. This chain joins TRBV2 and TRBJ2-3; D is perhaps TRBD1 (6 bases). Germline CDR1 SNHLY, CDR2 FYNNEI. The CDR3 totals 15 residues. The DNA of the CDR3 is TGTGCCAGCAGCGAAGGGGGATTAGCCCCAGATACGCAGTATTTT. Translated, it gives CASSEGGLAPDTQYF.